This T cell receptor beta chain is drawn from a study of blood T cell repertoires in COVID-19. Study-level information: From T cells, B-cell-depleted T cells, or PBMCs came the material, which was cDNA or gDNA.

Measured with immunoSEQ multiplex PCR; TCRdb has only the in-frame clones, and not every one. The data contain some 38,000 clones, around four fifths of them seen just once; the ten biggest clones take up 4.8%. The germline V gene has CDR1 SNHLY and CDR2 FYNNEI. V lost 7 bases and J 0 bases, leaving 16 bases between the germline ends. The CDR3 covers 16 residues. This chain uses TRBV2 with TRBJ2-1; weak D call: TRBD2 (6 bases). Sequencing was done on a sample of peripheral blood. This TCR was recovered from a man aged 45-60 years with active COVID-19. This chain's CDR3 is CASMPHRDFSYNEQFF. The CDR3, as DNA: TGTGCCAGCATGCCGCACCGGGACTTCTCCTACAATGAGCAGTTCTTC.